This T cell receptor (beta chain) was profiled in a study of blood T cell repertoires in COVID-19. For the study at large: Spain, Italy and the United States supplied samples that represented acute and convalescent COVID-19. Nucleic acid was either cDNA or gDNA, and it came from T cells, B-cell-depleted T cells, or PBMCs.

Under the authors' procedure: From reference gene primer amplification, estimates of nucleated cell counts were derived. Profiling relied on immunoSEQ multiplex PCR, and the TCRdb table lists in-frame clones only, not all of them. V, J and clone size are those of that table, while D and trimming were read from the DNA. The sample consists of about 330,000 clones, approximately 82% of them appearing once. This clone is a singleton in its sample. The germline V gene has CDR1 SGHDN and CDR2 FVKESK. V lost 9 bases, J lost 4 bases, and 15 bases lay in between. This CDR3 spans 14 amino acids. The TCR was taken from a woman aged 50 to 60 with acute or convalescent COVID-19. The chain carries TRBV14 and TRBJ1-4, with a possible D match to TRBD1 (6 bases). The sequencing input was peripheral blood. CDR3 region: CASSTGTSNEKLFF. The CDR3 nucleotides are TGTGCCAGTTCGACCGGGACAAGTAATGAAAAACTGTTTTTT.